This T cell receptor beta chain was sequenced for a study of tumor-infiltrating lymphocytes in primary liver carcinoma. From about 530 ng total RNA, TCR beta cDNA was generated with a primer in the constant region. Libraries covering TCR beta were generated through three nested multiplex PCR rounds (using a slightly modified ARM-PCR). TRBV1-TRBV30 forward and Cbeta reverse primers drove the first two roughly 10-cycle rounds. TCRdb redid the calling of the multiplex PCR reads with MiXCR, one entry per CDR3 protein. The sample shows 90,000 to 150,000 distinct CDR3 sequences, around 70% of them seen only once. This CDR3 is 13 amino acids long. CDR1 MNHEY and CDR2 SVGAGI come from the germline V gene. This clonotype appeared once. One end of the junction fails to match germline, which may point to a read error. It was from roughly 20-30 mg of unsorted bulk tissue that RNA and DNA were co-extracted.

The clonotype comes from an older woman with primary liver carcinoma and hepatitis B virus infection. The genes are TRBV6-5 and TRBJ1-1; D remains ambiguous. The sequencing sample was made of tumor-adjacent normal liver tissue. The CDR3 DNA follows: TGTGCCAACAGTTACAACGTGAACACTGAAGCTTTCTTT. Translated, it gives CANSYNVNTEAFF.